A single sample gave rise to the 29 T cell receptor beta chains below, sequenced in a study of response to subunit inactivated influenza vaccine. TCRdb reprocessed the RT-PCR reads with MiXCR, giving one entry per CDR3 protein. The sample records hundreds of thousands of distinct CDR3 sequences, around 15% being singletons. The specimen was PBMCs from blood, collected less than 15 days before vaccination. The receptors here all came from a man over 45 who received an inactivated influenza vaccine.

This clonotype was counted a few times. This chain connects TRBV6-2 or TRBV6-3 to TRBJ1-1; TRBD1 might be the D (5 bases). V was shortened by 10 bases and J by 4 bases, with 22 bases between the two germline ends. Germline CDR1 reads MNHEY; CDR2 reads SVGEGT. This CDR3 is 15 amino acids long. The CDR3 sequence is CATKGTEVIGTEAFF. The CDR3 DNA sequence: TGTGCCACCAAGGGGACGGAGGTAATAGGCACTGAAGCTTTCTTT.

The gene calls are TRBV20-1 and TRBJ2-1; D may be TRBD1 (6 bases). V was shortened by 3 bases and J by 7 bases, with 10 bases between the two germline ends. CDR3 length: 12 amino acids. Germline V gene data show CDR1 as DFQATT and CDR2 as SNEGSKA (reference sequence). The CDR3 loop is CSARTQGNEQFF. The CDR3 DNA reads TGCAGTGCTAGGACACAGGGTAATGAGCAGTTCTTC.

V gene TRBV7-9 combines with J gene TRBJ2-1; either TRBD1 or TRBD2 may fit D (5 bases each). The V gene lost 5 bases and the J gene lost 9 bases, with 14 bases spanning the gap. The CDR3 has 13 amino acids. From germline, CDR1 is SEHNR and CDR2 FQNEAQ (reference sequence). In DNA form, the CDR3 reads TGTGCCAGCAGCGATTATTGGGGGATTGAGCAGTTCTTC. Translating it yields CASSDYWGIEQFF.

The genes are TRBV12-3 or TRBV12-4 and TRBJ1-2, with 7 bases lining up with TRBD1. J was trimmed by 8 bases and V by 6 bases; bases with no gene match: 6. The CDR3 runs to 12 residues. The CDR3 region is CASRTRQGGYTF. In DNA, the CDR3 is TGTGCCAGCAGGACGCGACAGGGAGGCTACACCTTC.

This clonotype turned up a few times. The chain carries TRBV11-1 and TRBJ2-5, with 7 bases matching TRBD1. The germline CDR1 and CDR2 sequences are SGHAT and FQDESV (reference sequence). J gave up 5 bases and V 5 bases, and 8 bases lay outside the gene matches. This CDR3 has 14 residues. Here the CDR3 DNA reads TGTGCCAGCAGCACGGACGACAGGGTTGAGACCCAGTACTTC. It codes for CASSTDDRVETQYF.

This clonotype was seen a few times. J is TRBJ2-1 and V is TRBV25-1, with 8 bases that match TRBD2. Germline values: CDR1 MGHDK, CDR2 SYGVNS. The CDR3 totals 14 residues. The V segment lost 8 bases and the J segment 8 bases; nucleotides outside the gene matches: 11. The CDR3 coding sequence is TGTGCCAGCCAAAGGACGGGAGGGCCAGATGAGCAGTTCTTC. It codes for CASQRTGGPDEQFF.

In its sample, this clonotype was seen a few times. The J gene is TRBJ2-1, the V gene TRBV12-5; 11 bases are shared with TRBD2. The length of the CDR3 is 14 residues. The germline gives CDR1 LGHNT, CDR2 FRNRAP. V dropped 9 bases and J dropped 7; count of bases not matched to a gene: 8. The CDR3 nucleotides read TGTGCTAGCTCAATAGCGGGAGGGCCTAATGAGCAGTTCTTC. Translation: CASSIAGGPNEQFF. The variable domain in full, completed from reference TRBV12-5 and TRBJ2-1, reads DARVTQTPRHKVTEMGQEVTMRCQPILGHNTVFWYRQTMMQGLELLAYFRNRAPLDDSGMPKDRFSAEMPDATLATLKIQPSEPRDSAVYFCASSIAGGPNEQFFGPGTRLTVL.

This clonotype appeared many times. The CDR3 sequence: CASSLTAGGWKDTQYF. The DNA of the CDR3 is TGTGCCAGCAGTTTGACCGCGGGAGGATGGAAAGATACGCAGTATTTT. The gene calls are TRBV12-3 or TRBV12-4 and TRBJ2-3; TRBD2 agrees at 8 bases. The CDR3 is made up of 16 amino acids. Losses at the gene ends were 3 bases for V and 5 bases for J; bases not matched to a gene: 10.

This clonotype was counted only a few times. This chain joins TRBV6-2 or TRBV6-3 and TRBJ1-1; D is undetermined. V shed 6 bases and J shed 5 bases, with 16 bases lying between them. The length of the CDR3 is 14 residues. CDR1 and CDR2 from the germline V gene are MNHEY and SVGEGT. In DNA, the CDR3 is TGTGCCAGCAGCCCCGGGGTCGGCGGAACTGAAGCTTTCTTT. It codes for CASSPGVGGTEAFF.

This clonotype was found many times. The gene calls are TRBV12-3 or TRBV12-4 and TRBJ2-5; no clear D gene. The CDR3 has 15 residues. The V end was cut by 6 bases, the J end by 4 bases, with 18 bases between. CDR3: CASRSPPPGTETQYF. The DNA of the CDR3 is TGTGCCAGCAGATCCCCACCCCCCGGTACAGAGACCCAGTACTTC.

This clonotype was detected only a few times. The CDR3 sequence is CASSLWTGSEQYF. The CDR3 DNA reads as TGTGCCAGCAGTTTATGGACGGGTAGCGAGCAGTACTTC. The rearrangement joins TRBV12-3 or TRBV12-4 to TRBJ2-7; D remains unclear. V was trimmed by 2 bases and J by 6 bases, leaving 11 bases between them. The CDR3 is made up of 13 amino acids.

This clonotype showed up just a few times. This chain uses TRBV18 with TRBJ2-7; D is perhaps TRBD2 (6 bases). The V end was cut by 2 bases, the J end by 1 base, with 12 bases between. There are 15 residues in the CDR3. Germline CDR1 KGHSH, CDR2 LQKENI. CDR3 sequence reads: CASSPYTGESYEQYF. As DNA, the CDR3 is TGTGCCAGCTCACCATATACGGGGGAGTCCTACGAGCAGTACTTC.

The CDR3 bases are TGTGCCAGCAGCTTAGTGGCGGGAGAACTGTACAATGAGCAGTTCTTC. Protein: CASSLVAGELYNEQFF. The chain combines TRBV11-2 with TRBJ2-1; TRBD2 agrees at 7 bases. The ends lost 1 base at V and 4 bases at J; junction bases unmatched: 7. The germline gives CDR1 SGHAT, CDR2 FQNNGV. The CDR3 has 16 residues.

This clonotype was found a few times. This CDR3 reads CASSLRGGQSSYEQYF. In nucleotides, the CDR3 is TGTGCCAGCAGCTTAAGGGGCGGACAGAGCTCCTACGAGCAGTACTTC. This chain links TRBV7-2 with TRBJ2-7; D is perhaps TRBD1 (6 bases). Germline loops: CDR1 SGHTA, CDR2 FQGNSA. The V end was cut by 2 bases, the J end by 0 bases, with 14 bases between. The CDR3 spans 16 residues.

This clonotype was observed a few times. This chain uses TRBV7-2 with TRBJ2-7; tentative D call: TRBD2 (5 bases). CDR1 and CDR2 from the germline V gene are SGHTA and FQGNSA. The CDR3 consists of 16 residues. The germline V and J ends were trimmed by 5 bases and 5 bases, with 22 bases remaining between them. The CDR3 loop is CASSPQPPGYQDEQYF. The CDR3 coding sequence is TGTGCCAGCAGCCCACAGCCACCGGGGTATCAGGACGAGCAGTACTTC.

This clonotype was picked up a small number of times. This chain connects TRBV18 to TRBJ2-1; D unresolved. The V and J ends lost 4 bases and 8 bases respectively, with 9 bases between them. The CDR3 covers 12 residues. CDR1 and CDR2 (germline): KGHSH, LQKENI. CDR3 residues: CASSQVIYEQFF. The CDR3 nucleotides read TGTGCCAGCTCACAGGTTATTTATGAGCAGTTCTTC. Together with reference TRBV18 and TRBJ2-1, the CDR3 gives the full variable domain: NAGVMQNPRHLVRRRGQEARLRCSPMKGHSHVYWYRQLPEEGLKFMVYLQKENIIDESGMPKERFSAEFPKEGPSILRIQQVVRGDSAAYFCASSQVIYEQFFGPGTRLTVL.

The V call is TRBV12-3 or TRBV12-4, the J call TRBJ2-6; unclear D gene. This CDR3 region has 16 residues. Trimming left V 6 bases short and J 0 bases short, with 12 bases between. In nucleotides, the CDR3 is TGTGCCAGCAGCTCTCGCTTCTACTCTGGGGCCAACGTCCTGACTTTC. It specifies CASSSRFYSGANVLTF.

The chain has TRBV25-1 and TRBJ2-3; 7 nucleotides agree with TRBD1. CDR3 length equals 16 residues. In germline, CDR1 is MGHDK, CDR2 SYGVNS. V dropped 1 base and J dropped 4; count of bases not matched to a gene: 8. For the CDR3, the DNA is TGTGCCAGCAGTGAATTTGGTGGGACAGCCCCAGATACGCAGTATTTT. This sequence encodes CASSEFGGTAPDTQYF. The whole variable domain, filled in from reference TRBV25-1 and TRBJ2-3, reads EADIYQTPRYLVIGTGKKITLECSQTMGHDKMYWYQQDPGMELHLIHYSYGVNSTEKGDLSSESTVSRIRTEHFPLTLESARPSHTSQYLCASSEFGGTAPDTQYFGPGTRLTVL.

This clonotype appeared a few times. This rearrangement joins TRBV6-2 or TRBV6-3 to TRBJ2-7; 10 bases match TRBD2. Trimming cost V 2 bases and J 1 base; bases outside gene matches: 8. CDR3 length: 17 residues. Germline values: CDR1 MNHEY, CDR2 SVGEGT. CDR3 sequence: CASSYPSTSGYSYEQYF. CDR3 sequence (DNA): TGTGCCAGCAGTTACCCCTCGACTAGCGGGTATTCCTACGAGCAGTACTTC.

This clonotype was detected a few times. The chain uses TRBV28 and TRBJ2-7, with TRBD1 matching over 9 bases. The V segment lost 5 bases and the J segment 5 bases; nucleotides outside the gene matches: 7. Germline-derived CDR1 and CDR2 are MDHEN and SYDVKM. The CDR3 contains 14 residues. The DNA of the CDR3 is TGTGCCAGCAGTCCGGGACAGGGATACCACGAGCAGTACTTC. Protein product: CASSPGQGYHEQYF. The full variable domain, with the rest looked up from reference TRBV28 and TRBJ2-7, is DVKVTQSSRYLVKRTGEKVFLECVQDMDHENMFWYRQDPGLGLRLIYFSYDVKMKEKGDIPEGYSVSREKKERFSLILESASTNQTSMYLCASSPGQGYHEQYFGPGTRLTVT.

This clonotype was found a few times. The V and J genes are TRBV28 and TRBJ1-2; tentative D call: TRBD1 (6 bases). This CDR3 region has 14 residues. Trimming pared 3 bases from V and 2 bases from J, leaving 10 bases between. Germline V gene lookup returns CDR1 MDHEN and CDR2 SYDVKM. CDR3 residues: CASSFPGENYGYTF. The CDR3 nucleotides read TGTGCCAGCAGTTTCCCAGGGGAGAACTATGGCTACACCTTC.

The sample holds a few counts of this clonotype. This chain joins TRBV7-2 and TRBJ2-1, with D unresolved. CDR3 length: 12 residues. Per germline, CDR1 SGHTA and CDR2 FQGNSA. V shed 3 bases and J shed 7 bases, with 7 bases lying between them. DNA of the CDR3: TGTGCCAGCAGCTTGCCAGTGAATGAGCAGTTCTTC. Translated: CASSLPVNEQFF. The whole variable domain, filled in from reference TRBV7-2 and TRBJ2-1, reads GAGVSQSPSNKVTEKGKDVELRCDPISGHTALYWYRQSLGQGLEFLIYFQGNSAPDKSGLPSDRFSAERTGGSVSTLTIQRTQQEDSAVYLCASSLPVNEQFFGPGTRLTVL.

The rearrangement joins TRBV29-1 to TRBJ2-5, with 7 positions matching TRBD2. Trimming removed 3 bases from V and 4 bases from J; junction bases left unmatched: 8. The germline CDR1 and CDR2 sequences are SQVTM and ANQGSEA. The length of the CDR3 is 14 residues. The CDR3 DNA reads TGCAGCGTTGACGGGAGGTCCGCCGTAGAGACCCAGTACTTC. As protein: CSVDGRSAVETQYF.

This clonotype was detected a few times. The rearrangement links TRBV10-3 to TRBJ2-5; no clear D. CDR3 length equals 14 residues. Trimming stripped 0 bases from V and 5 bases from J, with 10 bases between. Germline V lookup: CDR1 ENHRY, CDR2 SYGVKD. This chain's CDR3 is CAISESNGRETQYF. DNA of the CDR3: TGTGCCATCAGTGAGTCAAACGGGCGGGAGACCCAGTACTTC.

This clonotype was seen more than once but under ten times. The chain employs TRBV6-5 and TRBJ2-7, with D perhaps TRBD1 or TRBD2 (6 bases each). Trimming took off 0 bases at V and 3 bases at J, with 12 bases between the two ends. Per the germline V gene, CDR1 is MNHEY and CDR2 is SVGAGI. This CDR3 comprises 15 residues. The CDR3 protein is CASSYSPRGGYEQYF. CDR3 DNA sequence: TGTGCCAGCAGTTACTCTCCCAGGGGAGGCTACGAGCAGTACTTC.

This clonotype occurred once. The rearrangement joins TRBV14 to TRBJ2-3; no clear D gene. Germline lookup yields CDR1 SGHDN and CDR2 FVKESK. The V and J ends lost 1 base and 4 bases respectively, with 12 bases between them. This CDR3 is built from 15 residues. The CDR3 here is CASSQAITPPDTQYF. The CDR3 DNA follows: TGTGCCAGCAGCCAAGCTATCACGCCCCCAGATACGCAGTATTTT.

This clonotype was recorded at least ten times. Here the CDR3 DNA reads TGCAGCTCCCCGGGACAGGGGGCCTTAAACACCGGGGAGCTGTTTTTT. Encoded protein: CSSPGQGALNTGELFF. J is TRBJ2-2 and V is TRBV20-1, with TRBD1 matching 12 bases. The CDR3 has 16 residues. Per the germline V gene, CDR1 is DFQATT and CDR2 is SNEGSKA (reference sequence).

Here the CDR3 reads CSARVRASGRSYEQYF. CDR3 nucleotide sequence: TGCAGTGCTAGGGTTAGGGCTAGCGGGAGGTCCTACGAGCAGTACTTC. V is TRBV20-1 and J is TRBJ2-7; TRBD2 aligns across 11 bases. The CDR3 is 16 residues long. CDR1 is DFQATT and CDR2 is SNEGSKA in the germline V gene (reference sequence). After removal of 3 bases from V and 1 base from J, the junction contained 8 bases not matched to a gene.

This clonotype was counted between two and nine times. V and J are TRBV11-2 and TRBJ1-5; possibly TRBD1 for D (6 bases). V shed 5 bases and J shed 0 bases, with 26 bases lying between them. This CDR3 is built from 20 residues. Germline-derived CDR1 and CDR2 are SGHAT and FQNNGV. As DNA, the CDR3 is TGTGCCAGCAGCCTTAACACGGCCCTAACAGGGTGGTATAGCAATCAGCCCCAGCATTTT. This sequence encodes CASSLNTALTGWYSNQPQHF.